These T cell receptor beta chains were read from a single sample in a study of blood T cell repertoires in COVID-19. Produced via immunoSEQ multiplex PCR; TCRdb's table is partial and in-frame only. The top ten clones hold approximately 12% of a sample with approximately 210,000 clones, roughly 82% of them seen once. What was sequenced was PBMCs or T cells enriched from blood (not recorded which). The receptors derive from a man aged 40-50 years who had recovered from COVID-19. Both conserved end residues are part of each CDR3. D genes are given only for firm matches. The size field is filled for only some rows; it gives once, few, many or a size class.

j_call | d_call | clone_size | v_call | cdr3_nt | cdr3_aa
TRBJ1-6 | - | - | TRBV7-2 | TGTGCCAGCAGCTTCAGGGGTTTAAGCTCACCCCTCCACTTT | CASSFRGLSSPLHF
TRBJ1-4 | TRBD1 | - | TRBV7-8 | TGTGCCAGCAGCTTCCGGGACAGTAATGAAAAACTGTTTTTT | CASSFRDSNEKLFF
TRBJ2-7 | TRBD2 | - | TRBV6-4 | TGTGCCAGCAGGGCGACTAGCGGGAGGTACGAGCAGTACTTC | CASRATSGRYEQYF
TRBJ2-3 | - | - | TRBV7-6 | TGTGCCAGCAGCCAAAACAGCCAGACCACAGATACGCAGTATTTT | CASSQNSQTTDTQYF
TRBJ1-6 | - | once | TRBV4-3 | TGCGCCAGCAGCCAAGTCGGGACTACACCCCTCCACTTT | CASSQVGTTPLHF
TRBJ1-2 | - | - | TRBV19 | TGTGCCAGTAGCCCTGCCGGGACAACCAACTATGGCTACACCTTC | CASSPAGTTNYGYTF
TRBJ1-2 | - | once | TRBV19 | TGTGCCAGTAGTATGGGAGGCAGATATGGCTACACCTTC | CASSMGGRYGYTF
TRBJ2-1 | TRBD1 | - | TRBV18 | TGTGCCAGCACCGGGATGACAGGGCTCTATCTCTTC | CASTGMTGLYLF
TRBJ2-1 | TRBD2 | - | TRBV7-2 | TGTGCCAGCAGCCCCGGGACTAGCGGGAGCGTGGGCTATAATGAGCAGTTCTTC | CASSPGTSGSVGYNEQFF
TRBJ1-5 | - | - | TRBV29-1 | TGCAGCGTCACCTCGAGCAGGGCAGGTCAGCCCCAGCATTTT | CSVTSSRAGQPQHF
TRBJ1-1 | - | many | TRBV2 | TGTGCCAGCAGTATACACGAGAACACTGAAGCTTTCTTT | CASSIHENTEAFF
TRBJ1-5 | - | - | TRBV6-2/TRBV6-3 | TGTGCCAGCAGCCCCAGCGGTATCAACCAGCCCCAGCATTTT | CASSPSGINQPQHF